This T cell receptor (beta chain) appears in the sequencing data of a study of shared clonotypes between healthy human individuals. This CDR3 comprises 17 residues. V shed 4 bases, J shed 0 bases, and the junction held 11 bases outside the gene matches. Germline CDR1 and CDR2: KGHSH and LQKENI. Donation came from healthy HIV-negative adults that had no recent acute infections or vaccinations. The table came from immunoSEQ multiplex PCR; TCRdb's copy has only in-frame clones and leaves some out. The sample has 2 million to 2.5 million clones, approximately 96% seen once; the top ten hold 0.1% to 0.15%.

The receptor's source is a man in his late teens or twenties in good health. Sequencing was done on a sample of naive CD4+ T cells sorted from blood. The subset denotes: CD45RA+ positively selected. J is TRBJ2-7 and V is TRBV18, with TRBD1 matching over 8 bases. CDR3 sequence reads: CASSHGQGGRPSYEQYF. In DNA form, the CDR3 reads TGTGCCAGCTCACATGGACAGGGTGGAAGACCCTCCTACGAGCAGTACTTC.